This T cell receptor (beta chain) emerged from a study of beta chain features in type 1 diabetes. The isolated RNA, all of it, was reverse transcribed, so expressed TCRB transcripts were what got sequenced. The data were produced by immunoSEQ multiplex PCR, yet TCRdb's version contains in-frame clones alone and is incomplete. The profile shows about 660,000 clones, about 14% of them singletons. Points on this clone: Its antigen remains unidentified.

Naive, central memory, regulatory and stem cell-like memory cells within the CD4+ compartment were sorted using CD45RO/CCR7/CD25/CD127/CD95/CD27. Trimming pared 6 bases from V and 0 bases from J, leaving 11 bases between. Germline loops: CDR1 MGHDK, CDR2 SYGVNS. CDR3 size: 15 residues. Findings of the study overall: Shorter TCRB CDR3s, moderately but significantly so, were found in Type 1 diabetes patients in all four CD4+ subsets. Compared with healthy donors, patients appeared to share more similar naive, central memory and regulatory TCRB repertoires.

Material: naive CD4+ T cells from blood. The sequence was collected from a man aged 18 to 29 with type 1 diabetes. The rearrangement joins TRBV25-1 to TRBJ1-4; D might be TRBD1 (5 bases). CDR3 amino acids: CASSEGRSTNEKLFF. CDR3 DNA: TGTGCCAGCAGCGAGGGGAGGTCAACTAATGAAAAACTGTTTTTT.